One sample yielded the 18 T cell receptor beta chains listed below, sequenced in a study of shared clonotypes between healthy human individuals. Clones were read by immunoSEQ multiplex PCR, and TCRdb kept only the in-frame ones, dropping some. The sample records about 2.1 million clones, 93% being singletons. As defined, naive CD8 cells were CD45RO-negative and positively selected for CCR7, with terminally differentiated effector memory CD45RA+ cells excluded. The sample taken for sequencing was naive CD8+ T cells from PBMCs. These receptors were obtained from a man between 18 and 29 years old in good health. Some clones in this sample may be carry-over from other donors' samples.

The chain combines TRBV28 with TRBJ2-7; maybe TRBD2 (6 bases). V lost 7 bases to trimming and J lost 3 bases, with 19 bases between them. Germline lookup yields CDR1 MDHEN and CDR2 SYDVKM. The CDR3 sequence is 15 residues long. The CDR3 DNA is TGTGCCAGCACGGAGGGCGCGGGAATAATCTACGAGCAGTACTTC. This sequence encodes CASTEGAGIIYEQYF.

To note about this clone: Other DNA sequences in the same sample also yield this CDR3. This rearrangement joins TRBV9 to TRBJ2-3; D call uncertain. The CDR3 spans 13 residues. CDR1 SGDLS and CDR2 YYNGEE come from the germline V gene. The V end lost 0 bases, the J end lost 3 bases, and 5 bases lay between the germline ends. The CDR3 bases are TGTGCCAGCAGCGTAGTAGGAACAGATACGCAGTATTTT. Its translation: CASSVVGTDTQYF.

The chain links TRBV5-1 to TRBJ2-1; TRBD2 agrees at 8 bases. The CDR3 runs to 17 residues. V shed 3 bases and J 6 bases; nucleotides not matched to a gene: 14. The V gene's germline CDR1 is SGHRS and CDR2 YFSETQ. CDR3 nucleotides: TGCGCCAGCAGCTCGGAGGTAGCGGGATGGGTAGGCAATGAGCAGTTCTTC. Translated, it gives CASSSEVAGWVGNEQFF.

This clone showed up just once. This sample also contains other DNA sequences that code for the same CDR3. The chain employs TRBV6-6 and TRBJ2-7, with 9 bases fitting TRBD1. Germline CDR1 reads MNHNY; CDR2 reads SVGAGI (reference sequence). The CDR3 runs to 14 residues. V was pared by 5 bases and J by 1 base, with 3 bases of the junction left unmatched. CDR3 residues: CASSPGQGSYEQYF. CDR3 coding DNA: TGTGCCAGCAGTCCGGGACAGGGATCCTACGAGCAGTACTTC.

This clone was picked up a small number of times. This chain links TRBV19 with TRBJ1-1; tentatively, D is TRBD1 (6 bases). Germline CDR1 reads LNHDA; CDR2 reads SQIVND (reference sequence). This CDR3 has 13 residues. V gave up 7 bases and J gave up 8 bases, with 17 bases separating them. CDR3 DNA sequence: TGTGCCAGTAACTACCGGGACACACCAGAAGCTTTCTTT. It yields the protein CASNYRDTPEAFF.

To note about this clone: This same CDR3 is encoded by further DNA sequences in the sample. V usage is TRBV5-1 and J usage is TRBJ2-6, with 8 nucleotides matching TRBD1. There are 16 residues in the CDR3. CDR1 is SGHRS and CDR2 is YFSETQ in the germline V gene. V trimming: 1 base; J trimming: 0 bases; junction bases outside the gene matches: 0. The CDR3 loop is CASSLTGGSGANVLTF. The CDR3 DNA sequence: TGCGCCAGCAGCTTGACAGGGGGCTCTGGGGCCAACGTCCTGACTTTC.

The J gene is TRBJ1-2, the V gene TRBV6-5; D is undetermined. This CDR3 spans 14 amino acids. V lost 0 bases and J 7 bases, leaving 12 bases between the germline ends. Germline CDR1 MNHEY, CDR2 SVGAGI. This chain's CDR3 is CASSYSPGRRGYTF. DNA of the CDR3: TGTGCCAGCAGTTACTCCCCCGGCCGGCGTGGCTACACCTTC.

On this clone: Other DNA sequences in the same sample also yield this CDR3. The J gene is TRBJ2-7, the V gene TRBV6-5, with 7 bases lining up with TRBD2. The CDR3 runs to 14 residues. Per germline, CDR1 MNHEY and CDR2 SVGAGI. The ends lost 3 bases at V and 4 bases at J; junction bases unmatched: 6. CDR3 coding DNA: TGTGCCAGCAGTTATACAGCGGGAAGTTACGAGCAGTACTTC. Protein product: CASSYTAGSYEQYF.

The V and J genes are TRBV7-9 and TRBJ2-7; the match to TRBD1 covers 9 bases. The junction had 6 bases not matched to a gene; V was cut back by 5 bases and J by 7 bases. CDR1 is SEHNR and CDR2 is FQNEAQ in the germline V gene (reference sequence). The CDR3 spans 13 residues. The CDR3: CASSRRTGEEQYF. DNA for the CDR3: TGTGCCAGCAGCCGCCGGACAGGGGAAGAGCAGTACTTC.

Remarks on this clone: At one end, the junction sequence differs from germline, possibly due to a read error. V gene TRBV29-1 combines with J gene TRBJ1-1; the D is unclear. The CDR3 is 11 residues long. The germline CDR1 and CDR2 sequences are SQVTM and ANQGSEA. The CDR3 spells CSIERDTEAFF. The DNA for the CDR3 is TGCAGCATTGAAAGGGACACTGAAGCTTTCTTT.

J is TRBJ2-7 and V is TRBV28; D unresolved. V dropped 3 bases and J dropped 11 bases, with 14 bases sitting between them. The CDR3 covers 12 residues. CDR1 MDHEN and CDR2 SYDVKM come from the germline V gene. The CDR3 DNA sequence: TGTGCCAGCAGTTTTTCATCTCTAACTAAGTACTTC. This translates into CASSFSSLTKYF. The full variable domain, in which reference TRBV28 and TRBJ2-7 provide the parts outside the CDR3, is DVKVTQSSRYLVKRTGEKVFLECVQDMDHENMFWYRQDPGLGLRLIYFSYDVKMKEKGDIPEGYSVSREKKERFSLILESASTNQTSMYLCASSFSSLTKYFGPGTRLTVT.

This clone was recorded only once. The chain is built from TRBV27 and TRBJ1-2; no reliable D call. V dropped 6 bases and J dropped 7 bases, with 9 bases sitting between them. Germline V lookup: CDR1 MNHEY, CDR2 SMNVEV (reference sequence). The CDR3 runs 11 residues. The CDR3 nucleotides are TGTGCCAGCAGGTACGGCGCTGGCTACACCTTC. It translates to CASRYGAGYTF.

This chain connects TRBV27 to TRBJ1-4; the D gene is possibly TRBD1 (6 bases). V was pared by 5 bases and J by 14 bases, with 18 bases between. Germline lookup yields CDR1 MNHEY and CDR2 SMNVEV (reference sequence). The CDR3 consists of 13 residues. The CDR3 region has the DNA TGTGCCAGCAGTACCTCCATCGGGGGCGAGCTGTTTTTT. Translating gives CASSTSIGGELFF.

This rearrangement joins TRBV5-3 to TRBJ1-2; no firm D call. TRBV5-3 is identified as an open reading frame with a role that is uncertain. The germline V and J ends were trimmed by 2 bases and 6 bases, with 20 bases remaining between them. This CDR3 is built from 16 residues. The DNA for the CDR3 is TGTGCCAGAAGCTTCCGGGGTAGTCCCGCCGACCATGGCTACACCTTC. Its translation is CARSFRGSPADHGYTF.

This sequence joins TRBV27 and TRBJ2-5; 13 bases agree with TRBD2. Germline V CDR1 and CDR2: MNHEY, SMNVEV (reference sequence). This CDR3 is 15 amino acids long. V dropped 7 bases and J dropped 5; count of bases not matched to a gene: 7. The CDR3 protein is CASNGLAGVFETQYF. CDR3 bases: TGTGCCAGCAACGGACTAGCGGGAGTGTTTGAGACCCAGTACTTC.

CDR3 nucleotides: TGTGCCAGCAGCTTGGACAGTCTCCTTAACGGCTACACCTTC. Translation: CASSLDSLLNGYTF. The chain is built from TRBV11-2 and TRBJ1-2, with D perhaps matching TRBD1 (6 bases). V shed 3 bases and J shed 8 bases, with 16 bases lying between them. Germline lookup yields CDR1 SGHAT and CDR2 FQNNGV. The CDR3 runs to 14 residues.

The CDR3 loop is CASSPLSAANEQFF. The DNA of the CDR3 is TGTGCCAGCAGTCCGCTTTCCGCTGCCAATGAGCAGTTCTTC. This rearrangement joins TRBV27 to TRBJ2-1; D is ambiguous. In germline, CDR1 is MNHEY, CDR2 SMNVEV (reference sequence). The V gene lost 5 bases and the J gene lost 6 bases, with 14 bases spanning the gap. This CDR3 is 14 amino acids long.

This chain uses TRBV10-2 with TRBJ2-7; 15 bases map to TRBD2. The V gene's germline CDR1 is WSHSY and CDR2 SAAADI. This CDR3 region has 16 residues. V was pared by 7 bases and J by 0 bases, with 4 bases of the junction left unmatched. The CDR3 is CASNGLAGGVSYEQYF. Here the CDR3 DNA reads TGCGCCAGCAATGGACTAGCGGGAGGGGTCTCCTACGAGCAGTACTTC.